These T cell receptor beta chains were read from a single sample in a study of tumor and adjacent non-tumor tissue in lung cancer. TCRdb re-called the multiplex PCR reads through MiXCR, storing one row per CDR3 protein. The sample gives 75,000 to 95,000 distinct CDR3 sequences, 65% to 75% of which show up once; roughly 18% is in the top ten. What was sequenced was lung tumor tissue. The receptors were sampled from a man aged 55-75 years with non-small cell lung cancer. The CDR3 runs from the conserved cysteine through the conserved F or W. The D gene is left open where the match is weak. Some rows have no size entry. The others give once, few or many, or a class for an expanded clone.

v_gene	abundance	j_gene	d_gene	CDR3aa	CDR3nt
TRBV6-6	many	TRBJ1-5	NA	CASSYFGGSNQPQHF	TGTGCCAGCAGTTACTTCGGGGGGAGCAATCAGCCCCAGCATTTT
TRBV6-2/TRBV6-3	NA	TRBJ2-7	NA	CANTYTTGYEQSF	TGTGCCAACACTTACACGACGGGCTACGAGCAGTCCTTC
TRBV6-5	NA	TRBJ1-2	NA	CASDYSGLKSGYTF	TGTGCCAGCGATTACTCGGGACTAAAATCTGGCTACACCTTT
TRBV6-2/TRBV6-3	NA	TRBJ2-1	TRBD2	CASSTPLIAGDNEQFF	TGTGCCAGCAGCACCCCGTTAATAGCGGGGGATAATGAGCAGTTTTTC
TRBV6-1	NA	TRBJ2-3	NA	CASRRRTSIETQYF	TGTGCCAGCAGGCGAAGAACTAGCATAGAAACGCAGTATTTT
TRBV10-2	NA	TRBJ1-5	NA	CTGSWQGNRPQHF	TGCACCGGCAGTTGGCAGGGAAATCGGCCCCAGCATTTT
TRBV20-1	NA	TRBJ2-1	TRBD2	CSARSPGLAGYNEQFF	TGCAGTGCTAGATCACCGGGGCTAGCGGGTTACAATGAGCAGTTCTTC
TRBV6-6	NA	TRBJ2-2	NA	CASTSPPNQGGLFRLFF	TGTGCCAGCACCTCCCCGCCCAATCAGGGTGGCCTGTTTCGGCTGTTTTTT
TRBV12-5	many	TRBJ1-3	NA	CASGSSQTPSGNTIYF	TGTGCTAGTGGTTCATCACAGACCCCCTCTGGAAACACCATATATTTT
TRBV6-5	few	TRBJ2-3	TRBD2	CASRISGRGPDTQYF	TGTGCCAGCAGGATTAGCGGGAGAGGGCCAGATACGCAGTATTTT
TRBV11-1	NA	TRBJ2-1	NA	CASCFIGRLDEQFF	TGTGCTAGCTGCTTCATCGGGAGACTGGATGAGCAGTTCTTC
TRBV11-3	NA	TRBJ2-1	TRBD2	CARSPRAASGRNEQFF	TGTGCCAGGAGCCCGAGGGCGGCTAGCGGGAGGAATGAGCAGTTCTTC
TRBV7-9	many	TRBJ2-1	NA	CASSDLGRDEQFF	TGTGCCAGCAGCGACCTAGGGCGGGATGAGCAGTTCTTC
TRBV7-8	NA	TRBJ2-5	NA	CDSVHKTQYF	TGTGACAGCGTTCATAAGACCCAGTATTTC
TRBV11-3	few	TRBJ2-1	NA	CASSQTSRWRAFNEQFF	TGTGCCAGCAGCCAAACTAGCCGATGGAGGGCCTTTAATGAGCAGTTCTTC
TRBV6-5	many	TRBJ2-4	NA	CASRTGGRAKNIQYF	TGTGCCAGCAGAACTGGGGGCAGAGCCAAAAACATTCAGTACTTC
TRBV5-1	many	TRBJ2-1	NA	CASSLERGFANEQFF	TGCGCCAGCAGCTTGGAAAGGGGGTTCGCCAATGAGCAGTTCTTC
TRBV4-1	NA	TRBJ2-1	TRBD2	CASSQMTGGARLDNERFF	TGCGCCAGCAGCCAAATGACGGGGGGGGCCAGGCTGGACAATGAGCGGTTCTTC
TRBV28	many	TRBJ1-5	NA	CAIRGMSSNQPQHF	TGTGCCATTAGGGGAATGAGTAGCAATCAGCCCCAGCATTTT
TRBV28	many	TRBJ2-7	NA	CASSFRREQYF	TGTGCCAGCAGTTTTCGGCGGGAGCAGTACTTC
TRBV4-1	NA	TRBJ2-5	TRBD2	CAISQYPPAGRGTQETQYF	TGCGCCATCAGCCAATATCCCCCTGCCGGGCGGGGGACCCAAGAGACCCAGTACTTC
TRBV6-2/TRBV6-3	NA	TRBJ1-5	TRBD1	CAGSPQGGPISNQPQHF	TGTGCCGGCAGTCCTCAGGGGGGTCCCATTAGCAATCAGCCCCAGCATTTT
TRBV6-5	once	TRBJ2-1	NA	CASRNPVGRNEQFF	TGTGCCAGCAGGAATCCCGTGGGGAGGAATGAGCAGTTCTTC
TRBV6-6	once	TRBJ1-5	NA	CASKSRTADSSPPQHF	TGTGCCAGCAAATCCCGGACGGCGGATAGCAGTCCGCCCCAGCATTTT
TRBV20-1	NA	TRBJ2-5	NA	CSARDLTNGHDHLGETQYF	TGCAGTGCTAGAGATTTGACTAACGGCCACGATCACCTGGGGGAGACCCAGTACTTC
TRBV11-2	many	TRBJ2-3	NA	CASSLVPPGLGADTQYF	TGTGCCAGCAGCTTAGTTCCGCCCGGGTTGGGGGCAGATACGCAGTATTTT
TRBV12-3/TRBV12-4	NA	TRBJ2-7	NA	CASGLTYEQYF	TGTGCCAGCGGGTTAACCTACGAGCAGTACTTC
TRBV20-1	many	TRBJ2-3	TRBD2	CSAPKLAGEVDTQYF	TGCAGTGCCCCCAAACTAGCGGGAGAGGTGGATACGCAGTATTTT
TRBV6-7	NA	TRBJ2-7	TRBD2	CVISYGEPLAGRLHGQYF	TGTGTCATCAGTTACGGGGAACCTTTAGCGGGAAGACTACACGGGCAGTACTTC
TRBV5-8	few	TRBJ2-3	TRBD1	CASSDYRGYTQYF	TGTGCCAGCAGCGACTACAGGGGATATACGCAGTATTTT
TRBV5-1	NA	TRBJ1-5	TRBD1	CASTPGQGKNQPQHF	TGCGCCAGCACCCCGGGACAGGGAAAAAATCAACCCCAGCATTTT
TRBV6-1	NA	TRBJ1-5	TRBD1	CASSQQGANQSQHF	TGTGCCAGCAGTCAACAGGGGGCCAATCAGTCTCAGCATTTT
TRBV20-1	NA	TRBJ2-5	TRBD2	CSAVWTSGRDAAETQYF	TGCAGTGCCGTTTGGACTAGCGGGAGGGACGCGGCCGAGACCCAGTACTTC